These T cell receptor beta chains were read from a single sample in a study of response to subunit inactivated influenza vaccine. TCRdb re-derived calls from the RT-PCR reads in MiXCR, one entry per CDR3 protein. The table has roughly 160,000 distinct CDR3 sequences, approximately 10% seen once. The sample consisted of non-naive T cells sorted from PBMCs, taken more than 35 days after vaccination. The receptors were sampled from a man aged 50 to 59 who received an inactivated influenza vaccine. The CDR3 runs from the conserved cysteine through the conserved F or W. Each record gives: J gene, clone size, V gene, CDR3 protein. Clone size is shown for a subset of rows, as once, few, many or a class of expanded clone.

TRBJ2-7	many	TRBV6-5	CASSYGRGRAYEQYF
TRBJ2-1	-	TRBV10-3	CAISDRVSYLYNEQFF
TRBJ2-1	-	TRBV20-1	CSGIPGSYNEQFF
TRBJ2-3	-	TRBV6-1	CVSASGGTDTQYF
TRBJ2-3	-	TRBV9	CASSVLGDRVDTQYF
TRBJ1-5	-	TRBV10-2	CASSDTGGYGQPQHF
TRBJ2-6	few	TRBV6-1	CASKGQGIAGANVLTF
TRBJ1-4	-	TRBV5-1	CASSYGGGAANEKLFF
TRBJ1-2	few	TRBV20-1	CSASQGDYGYTF
TRBJ1-2	few	TRBV4-1	CASSQDRGYTF
TRBJ2-7	few	TRBV4-1	CASSTRTGAAYEQYF
TRBJ2-7	-	TRBV28	CASRRNRGSYEQYF
TRBJ2-1	-	TRBV12-3/TRBV12-4	CASHRGGGYNEQFF
TRBJ1-6	few	TRBV27	CASSLRVGNSPLHF
TRBJ2-6	-	TRBV19	CARPRLAERIPISGANVLTF
TRBJ2-7	-	TRBV5-1	CASSLNRRTYEQYF
TRBJ2-7	-	TRBV20-1	CSAREVAGAHEQYF
TRBJ2-1	-	TRBV14	CASSPLGPGLQFF
TRBJ2-7	-	TRBV4-2	CASSQGDGMYEQYF
TRBJ2-7	few	TRBV5-1	CASSLAPGGYEQYF
TRBJ2-1	few	TRBV12-5	CASGPTGAKVFEQFF
TRBJ1-5	many	TRBV28	CASRVNRGSISHQPQHF
TRBJ2-3	few	TRBV20-1	CSASSQRGTDTQYF
TRBJ1-3	-	TRBV6-1	CASSDPGGLSGNTIYF
TRBJ2-7	many	TRBV12-3/TRBV12-4	CASSNRSGRTYEQYF
TRBJ2-7	many	TRBV7-2	CASSRFRGQYEQYF
TRBJ1-4	many	TRBV11-2	CASSLDSLTYEKLFF
TRBJ2-1	-	TRBV7-9	CASSLGQDNEQFF
TRBJ2-3	-	TRBV6-5	CASSYRRRTDTQYF
TRBJ2-5	-	TRBV7-9	CASSPDRGTYQETQYF
TRBJ2-2	many	TRBV4-3	CASSQEQNTGELFF
TRBJ1-4	few	TRBV11-2	CASRGTFNEKLFF